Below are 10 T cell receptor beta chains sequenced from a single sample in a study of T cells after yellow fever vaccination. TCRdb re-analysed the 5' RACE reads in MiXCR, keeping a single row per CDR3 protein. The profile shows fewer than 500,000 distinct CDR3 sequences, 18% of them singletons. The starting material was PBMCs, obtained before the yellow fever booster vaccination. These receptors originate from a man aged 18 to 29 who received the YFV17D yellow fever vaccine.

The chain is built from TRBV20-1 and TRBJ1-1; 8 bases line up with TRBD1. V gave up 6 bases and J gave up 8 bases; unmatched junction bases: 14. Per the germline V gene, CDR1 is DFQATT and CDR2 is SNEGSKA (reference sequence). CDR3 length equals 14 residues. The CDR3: CSAPGLMGQAEAFF. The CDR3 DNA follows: TGCAGTGCCCCTGGTTTAATGGGACAGGCCGAAGCTTTCTTT.

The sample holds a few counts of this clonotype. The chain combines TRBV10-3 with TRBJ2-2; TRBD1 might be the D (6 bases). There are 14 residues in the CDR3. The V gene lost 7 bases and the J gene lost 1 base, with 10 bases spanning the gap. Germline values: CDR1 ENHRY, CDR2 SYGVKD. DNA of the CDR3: TGTGCCATCACCCGACAGGAGAACACCGGGGAGCTGTTTTTT. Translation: CAITRQENTGELFF.

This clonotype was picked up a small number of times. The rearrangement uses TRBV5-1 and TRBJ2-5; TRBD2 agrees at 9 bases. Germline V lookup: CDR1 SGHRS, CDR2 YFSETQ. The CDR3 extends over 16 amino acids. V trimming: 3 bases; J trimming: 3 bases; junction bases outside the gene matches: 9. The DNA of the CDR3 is TGCGCCAGCAGCTCCGGCCGGGCGGGGGGGGAAGAGACCCAGTACTTC. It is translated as CASSSGRAGGEETQYF.

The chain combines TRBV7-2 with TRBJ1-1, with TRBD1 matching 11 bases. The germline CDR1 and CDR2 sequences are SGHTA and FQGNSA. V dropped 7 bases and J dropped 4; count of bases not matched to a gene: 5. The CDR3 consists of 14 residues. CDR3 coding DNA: TGTGCCAGCATCTTCGGGACAGGGGGCACTGAAGCTTTCTTT. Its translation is CASIFGTGGTEAFF. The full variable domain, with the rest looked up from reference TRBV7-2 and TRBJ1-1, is GAGVSQSPSNKVTEKGKDVELRCDPISGHTALYWYRQSLGQGLEFLIYFQGNSAPDKSGLPSDRFSAERTGGSVSTLTIQRTQQEDSAVYLCASIFGTGGTEAFFGQGTRLTVV.

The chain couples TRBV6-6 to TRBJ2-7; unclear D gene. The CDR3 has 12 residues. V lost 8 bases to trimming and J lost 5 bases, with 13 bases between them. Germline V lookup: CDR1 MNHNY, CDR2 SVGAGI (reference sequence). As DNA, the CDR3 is TGTGCCAGCCTTGCTTCGACAAACGAGCAGTACTTC. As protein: CASLASTNEQYF.

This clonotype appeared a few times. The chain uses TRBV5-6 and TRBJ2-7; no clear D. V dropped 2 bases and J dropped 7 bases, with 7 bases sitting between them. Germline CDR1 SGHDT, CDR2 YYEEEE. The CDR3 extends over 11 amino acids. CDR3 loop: CASSFAREQYV. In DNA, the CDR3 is TGTGCCAGCAGCTTTGCGAGGGAGCAGTACGTC.

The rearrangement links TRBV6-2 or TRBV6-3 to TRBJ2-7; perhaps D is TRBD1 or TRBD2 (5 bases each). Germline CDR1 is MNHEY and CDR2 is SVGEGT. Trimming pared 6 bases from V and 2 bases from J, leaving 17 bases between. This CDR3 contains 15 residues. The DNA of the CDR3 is TGTGCCAGCAGCTCCTTGTTCAGGGACGCCTACGAGCAGTACTTC. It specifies CASSSLFRDAYEQYF.

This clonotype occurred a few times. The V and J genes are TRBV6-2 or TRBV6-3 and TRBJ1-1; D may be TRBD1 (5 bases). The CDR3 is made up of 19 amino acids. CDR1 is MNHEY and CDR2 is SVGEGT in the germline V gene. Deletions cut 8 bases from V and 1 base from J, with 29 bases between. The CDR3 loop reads CASLDLWQGVEKGNTEAFF. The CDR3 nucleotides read TGTGCCAGCCTAGACCTGTGGCAGGGTGTTGAAAAAGGGAACACTGAAGCTTTCTTT.

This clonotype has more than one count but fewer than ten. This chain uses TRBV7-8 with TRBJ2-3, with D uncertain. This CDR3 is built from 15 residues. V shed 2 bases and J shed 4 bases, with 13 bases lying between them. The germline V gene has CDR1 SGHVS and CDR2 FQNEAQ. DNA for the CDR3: TGTGCCAGCAGCTTAATTAGGGATCCGGCAGATACGCAGTATTTT. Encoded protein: CASSLIRDPADTQYF.

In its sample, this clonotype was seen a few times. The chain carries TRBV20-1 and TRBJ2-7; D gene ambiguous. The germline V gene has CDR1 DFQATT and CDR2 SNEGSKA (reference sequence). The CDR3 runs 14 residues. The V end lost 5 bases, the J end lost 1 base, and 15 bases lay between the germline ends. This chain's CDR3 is CSALTPGPSYEQYF. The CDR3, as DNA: TGCAGTGCTCTTACCCCAGGACCTTCCTACGAGCAGTACTTC.